This is a list of T cell receptor beta chains from one sample in a study of cytomegalovirus exposure and HLA in healthy donors. Using immunoSEQ multiplex PCR, the repertoire was profiled, and TCRdb retains in-frame clones only, with some absent. The repertoire holds about 160,000 clones, with around 80% as singletons. Sequencing was performed on PBMCs. All receptors come from a middle-aged man in good health and CMV-seropositive. CDR3s include the opening cysteine and the closing phenylalanine or tryptophan. A row's size may be missing; if present it is once, few, many or a size class.

clone size,V gene,J gene,CDR3 protein
-,TRBV6-6,TRBJ2-2,CASSYNRDRATGELFF
-,TRBV30,TRBJ1-5,CAWSVGVLQPQHF
once,TRBV5-8,TRBJ1-1,CASSWTRVLEAFF
few,TRBV19,TRBJ2-2,CASSRDSSNTGELFF
-,TRBV5-6,TRBJ1-6,CASSLPQGTDNSPLHF
few,TRBV10-2,TRBJ1-1,CASRGVQGVSTEAFF
once,TRBV10-3,TRBJ1-2,CATKRARGDGYTF
-,TRBV7-6,TRBJ1-1,CASRQGGIYTEAFF
-,TRBV15,TRBJ2-3,CATSLTSGAIDTQYF
-,TRBV11-3,TRBJ1-6,CASSPPPLGNSPLHF
-,TRBV7-9,TRBJ2-6,CASSLWVGRESGANVLTF
-,TRBV10-3,TRBJ2-1,CALQGAGGDEQFF
-,TRBV7-8,TRBJ2-3,CASSLGRRGGDTQYF
-,TRBV11-2,TRBJ1-4,CASSLDGLPNEKLFF
-,TRBV5-1,TRBJ1-2,CASSLERISRDGYTF
-,TRBV5-1,TRBJ1-4,CASSLRTGGAGEKLFF
-,TRBV5-4,TRBJ1-2,CASSLAPGAGEGYTF
-,TRBV6-6,TRBJ1-4,CASSVQLLGDEKLFF
-,TRBV7-9,TRBJ2-7,CASSSPPGQTPYEQYF
-,TRBV29-1,TRBJ2-2,CSFRQGVNTGELFF
-,TRBV7-9,TRBJ1-2,CASSFGTGGGYTF
once,TRBV7-3,TRBJ2-3,CASSLSAGGITDTQYF
-,TRBV4-1,TRBJ2-7,CASSREGGQGILYEQYF
-,TRBV7-6,TRBJ2-2,CASSTGTAPGELFF
-,TRBV7-3,TRBJ2-2,CASSSGQGSRTGELFF
once,TRBV11-2,TRBJ2-1,CASSLDGSGYNEQFF
once,TRBV19,TRBJ1-3,CASSIDSYSGNTIYF
-,TRBV9,TRBJ1-3,CASSVSGGPSGNTIYF
-,TRBV27,TRBJ2-3,CASSQGPPRDTQYF
-,TRBV5-1,TRBJ2-3,CASSLGHTDTQYF
-,TRBV2,TRBJ2-2,CASATTSGGELFF
-,TRBV2,TRBJ2-2,CASRGQGVHGELFF
-,TRBV5-1,TRBJ1-1,CASSSRASPNMPGTEAFF
-,TRBV7-9,TRBJ1-2,CASSPGTGSDGYTF
-,TRBV7-9,TRBJ2-1,CASSFLAGGIDEQFF
-,TRBV7-9,TRBJ2-1,CASSGEIGRRTHNEQFF
-,TRBV7-8,TRBJ2-1,CASSISGGNLNWNNEQFF
-,TRBV11-2,TRBJ2-3,CAGSLRGAETDTQYF
-,TRBV5-1,TRBJ2-7,CASSWTGTYEQYF
-,TRBV7-3,TRBJ2-7,CASSPQGNSYEQYF
few,TRBV5-1,TRBJ2-7,CASSLWATGQGRAYEQYF
-,TRBV10-2,TRBJ1-1,CASSESTGSNTEAFF
-,TRBV2,TRBJ1-2,CASSWTGASYTF
-,TRBV15,TRBJ2-1,CATSTNRLAGGLEINEQFF
-,TRBV6-1,TRBJ1-3,CASSRDMAGNTIYF
-,TRBV9,TRBJ2-1,CASSVALFPTRENEQFF
few,TRBV19,TRBJ1-6,CATTGALNSPLHF
-,TRBV5-1,TRBJ2-2,CASSALLAGEAGELFF
-,TRBV7-9,TRBJ1-5,CASRGEQDNQPQHF
-,TRBV7-8,TRBJ1-1,CASSWTGGNTEAFF